A single sample gave rise to the 11 T cell receptor beta chains below, sequenced in a study of regulatory T cells in long-lasting Graves disease. Time point defined: newly diagnosed GD, antithyroid drugs for less than 3 months. The authors made the TCR library using RNA they extracted from PBMCs. Investigators prepared the TCR beta libraries by applying iRepertoire HTBI primers and Arm-PCR of CDR3 regions. TCRdb redid the calling of the multiplex PCR reads with MiXCR, one entry per CDR3 protein. Of a few hundred thousand distinct CDR3 sequences listed, 15% are singletons. Another study also made use of these data, one on T cells in Graves' hyperthyroidism and ophthalmopathy.

Material: peripheral blood mononuclear cells (PBMCs), obtained at new diagnosis, from a patient treated with antithyroid drugs. All receptors come from a woman in her thirties or forties with Graves disease.

The rearrangement joins TRBV5-6 to TRBJ1-5; no clear D gene. CDR1 and CDR2 from the germline V gene are SGHDT and YYEEEE. The CDR3 has 15 residues. The V end lost 0 bases, the J end lost 0 bases, and 7 bases lay between the germline ends. Here the CDR3 DNA reads TGTGCCAGCAGCTTGGGAAGCCATAGCAATCAGCCCCAGCATTTT. Encoded protein: CASSLGSHSNQPQHF.

This clonotype was seen ten or more times. Mismatch with germline at one junction end may stem from a read error. The chain links TRBV15 to TRBJ1-2, with no clear D. The CDR3 totals 14 residues. CDR1 LNHNV and CDR2 YYDKDF come from the germline V gene (reference sequence). CDR3 sequence reads: CATSRENSNYGYTF. The CDR3 nucleotides are TGTGCCACCAGCCGAGAGAACAGTAACTATGGCTACACCTTC.

This clonotype was counted only a few times. Since the CDR3 does not end with the conserved phenylalanine or tryptophan, this likely comes from a read error. The DNA for the CDR3 is TGTGCCAGCAGTTACTCTAGGAATCAGCCCCAGCATCTT. Translated, it gives CASSYSRNQPQHL. The chain has TRBV6-2 or TRBV6-3 and TRBJ1-5; D unresolved. The CDR3 has 13 amino acids. Germline-derived CDR1 and CDR2 are MNHEY and SVGEGT. Trimming stripped 0 bases from V and 4 bases from J, with 4 bases between.

This clonotype was counted only a few times. The chain joins TRBV30 to TRBJ2-1; D might be TRBD1 (6 bases). This CDR3 is 16 amino acids long. V was cut by 2 bases and J by 0 bases, with 14 bases left in between. The germline V gene encodes CDR1 GTSNPN and CDR2 SVGIG (reference sequence). The CDR3 DNA reads as TGTGCCTGGAGTTTGTGGGGGCCACTCTCCTACAATGAGCAGTTCTTC. Translating gives CAWSLWGPLSYNEQFF. Using reference TRBV30 and TRBJ2-1 for the parts outside the CDR3, the full variable domain is SQTIHQWPATLVQPVGSPLSLECTVEGTSNPNLYWYRQAAGRGLQLLFYSVGIGQISSEVPQNLSASRPQDRQFILSSKKLLLSDSGFYLCAWSLWGPLSYNEQFFGPGTRLTVL.

This clonotype was observed at least ten times. V gene TRBV28 combines with J gene TRBJ2-1, with D unclear. V lost 3 bases and J lost 2, with 5 bases in between. Germline CDR1 MDHEN, CDR2 SYDVKM. CDR3 length: 13 amino acids. The CDR3 DNA is TGTGCCAGCAGTTTTTCCACCTACAATGAGCAGTTCTTC. Encoded protein: CASSFSTYNEQFF.

This clonotype was detected ten times or more. At one end, the junction sequence differs from germline, possibly due to a read error. This CDR3 is CASSFGQREKLFF. The CDR3 DNA reads as TGTGCCAGCAGTTTCGGGCAGCGCGAAAAGCTGTTTTTT. The V gene is TRBV28, the J gene TRBJ1-4, with no clear D. The CDR3 spans 13 residues. Germline CDR1 MDHEN, CDR2 SYDVKM.

There are many counts of this clonotype. This chain links TRBV7-8 with TRBJ2-1; 10 positions agree with TRBD2. The junction had 1 base not matched to a gene; V was cut back by 8 bases and J by 3 bases. Germline V gene sequence: CDR1 SGHVS, CDR2 FQNEAQ. The length of the CDR3 is 13 residues. CDR3 nucleotides: TGTGCCAGCGGGACTAGCGTCTACAATGAGCAGTTCTTC. Amino acid sequence: CASGTSVYNEQFF. Using reference TRBV7-8 and TRBJ2-1 for the parts outside the CDR3, the full variable domain is GAGVSQSPRYKVAKRGQDVALRCDPISGHVSLFWYQQALGQGPEFLTYFQNEAQLDKSGLPSDRFFAERPEGSVSTLKIQRTQQEDSAVYLCASGTSVYNEQFFGPGTRLTVL.

This clonotype was seen ten or more times. V is TRBV7-2 and J is TRBJ2-7, with TRBD1 identical over 7 bases. V lost 0 bases, J lost 6 bases, and 2 bases stayed unmatched. The CDR3 is 13 amino acids. CDR1 SGHTA and CDR2 FQGNSA come from the germline V gene. CDR3 DNA sequence: TGTGCCAGCAGCTTAGCACAGGGGAGCGAGCAGTACTTC. It is translated as CASSLAQGSEQYF.

J is TRBJ2-3 and V is TRBV7-2; D gene ambiguous. Per the germline V gene, CDR1 is SGHTA and CDR2 is FQGNSA. This CDR3 is 15 amino acids long. The germline V and J ends were trimmed by 0 bases and 7 bases, with 14 bases remaining between them. CDR3 loop: CASSLALRLGNTQYF. The CDR3 DNA reads as TGTGCCAGCAGCTTAGCCCTCCGACTGGGGAATACGCAGTATTTT.

This clonotype has at least ten counts. The chain employs TRBV27 and TRBJ2-6, with 7 bases fitting TRBD1. Germline lookup yields CDR1 MNHEY and CDR2 SMNVEV (reference sequence). CDR3 size: 16 residues. The J segment lost 3 bases and the V segment lost 3 bases, leaving 5 bases of the junction unmatched. The CDR3 coding sequence is TGTGCCAGCAGTTTTTCGACAGGGATTGGGGCCAACGTCCTGACTTTC. Protein: CASSFSTGIGANVLTF.

This clonotype was counted many times. The rearrangement uses TRBV12-3 or TRBV12-4 and TRBJ1-1; D might be TRBD1 (5 bases). V dropped 6 bases and J dropped 1 base, with 9 bases sitting between them. The CDR3 is 13 residues long. The CDR3 loop is CASSPGGNTEAFF. The DNA for the CDR3 is TGTGCCAGCAGCCCCGGGGGGAACACTGAAGCTTTCTTT.